This record concerns one T cell receptor beta chain sequence. This sample stems from a study of T cell clones after liver transplantation. Germline V gene data show CDR1 as SGHAT and CDR2 as FQNNGV. V was clipped by 4 bases and J by 7 bases, with 17 bases between them. The CDR3 runs to 15 residues. Using immunoSEQ multiplex PCR, the repertoire was profiled, and TCRdb retains in-frame clones only, with some absent. The data contain tens of thousands of clones, 65% to 85% of them singletons. V is TRBV11-2 and J is TRBJ2-4; D is possibly TRBD1 (6 bases). The TCR comes from a human patient who received a liver transplant. Part of the T cells may come from the graft donor. This sample comprised CD4+ T cells from blood, obtained almost 47 months after liver transplant. The CDR3 here is CASSSYGGPLNIQYF. In DNA form, the CDR3 reads TGTGCCAGCAGCTCTTATGGGGGCCCTTTGAACATTCAGTACTTC.